The text below deals with one TCR beta chain. No antigen is known for it. Read coverage stops 3 residues before the CDR3 terminus; the germline J gene supplies the remainder. The sample is drawn from a study of T cells in women clearing cervical HPV infection. Study-wide results and limits: CIN3+ cases had significantly higher TCR repertoire richness than controls, but evenness did not differ. Associations may precede or follow infection; HPV-specific or memory T cells were not isolated.

Sequencing used immunoSEQ multiplex PCR; TCRdb keeps in-frame clones, though not all of them. Its listing shows approximately 38,000 clones. Germline V gene sequence: CDR1 GTSNPN, CDR2 SVGIG (reference sequence). This CDR3 spans 13 amino acids. J was trimmed by 2 bases and V by 5 bases; bases with no gene match: 3. The rearrangement joins TRBV30 to TRBJ2-3, with TRBD1 identical over 8 bases. This TCR derives from a woman between 18 and 70 years old with a cervical HPV16 infection that either progressed to CIN3+ or cleared (not recorded which). Sample: blood buffy coat. The chain's CDR3 is CAWQGANTDTQYF. CDR3 DNA (partial): TGTGCCTGGCAGGGGGCGAACACAGATACG. Full variable domain (rest looked up from reference TRBV30 and TRBJ2-3): SQTIHQWPATLVQPVGSPLSLECTVEGTSNPNLYWYRQAAGRGLQLLFYSVGIGQISSEVPQNLSASRPQDRQFILSSKKLLLSDSGFYLCAWQGANTDTQYFGPGTRLTVL.